The clone carrying this T cell receptor (beta chain) was seen a handful of times. What it binds is not known. The CDR3 spans 15 residues. V lost 2 bases, J lost 0 bases, and 10 bases lay in between. The germline CDR1 and CDR2 sequences are MNHNY and SVGAGI (reference sequence). Constant-segment primers served in 5'RACE that generated TCR alpha and TCR beta cDNA libraries bearing sample barcodes and UMIs. TCRdb processed the 5' RACE reads anew with MiXCR; each CDR3 protein has one entry. This table has some 310,000 distinct CDR3 sequences, 20% to 25% appearing once. This sample was included in a study of T-cell memory formation after mild COVID-19. Study-wide background: Among the donors, TCR clusters were largely specific to each donor. Study conclusions and caveats: CD4+ bias marked clones expanding day 15 to 37, unlike balanced contracting clones. Nothing confirmed that second-wave clones peaking on day 37 were specific for SARS-CoV-2.

This receptor was identified in a young man who had mild COVID-19 (a few samples of this study predate the infection). Cell type and time point are not known. The V call is TRBV6-6, the J call TRBJ1-1; the D is unclear. What was sequenced was PBMCs or a T cell subset sorted from them (not recorded which). CDR3 loop: CASSYKVEMNTEAFF. CDR3 sequence (DNA): TGTGCCAGCAGTTACAAGGTAGAAATGAACACTGAAGCTTTCTTT.